A single sample is the source of the 11 T cell receptor beta chains below, sequenced in a study of blood T cell repertoires in COVID-19. Profiled with immunoSEQ multiplex PCR; TCRdb holds only in-frame clones, not every one. This table has around 300,000 clones, about nine tenths appearing once. Sample: peripheral blood. These receptor sequences come from a man aged 50-60 years with active or convalescent COVID-19.

V and J are TRBV28 and TRBJ1-6; 8 bases align to TRBD1. The length of the CDR3 is 17 residues. J gave up 0 bases and V 5 bases, and 6 bases lay outside the gene matches. Germline CDR1 MDHEN, CDR2 SYDVKM. The chain's CDR3 is CASSSGDRSSYNSPLHF. CDR3 DNA: TGTGCCAGCAGTAGTGGGGACAGGAGCTCCTATAATTCACCCCTCCACTTT.

This chain links TRBV6-5 with TRBJ2-5; D unresolved. V was cut by 2 bases and J by 3 bases, with 10 bases left in between. This CDR3 is built from 14 residues. Germline CDR1 MNHEY, CDR2 SVGAGI. This CDR3 is CASSYLGAEETQYF. CDR3 DNA sequence: TGTGCCAGCAGTTACCTGGGCGCCGAAGAGACCCAGTACTTC.

The V gene is TRBV10-1, the J gene TRBJ1-5; D is perhaps TRBD1 (5 bases). Per germline, CDR1 WNHNN and CDR2 SYGVQD (reference sequence). The CDR3 has 16 amino acids. Trimming removed 3 bases from V and 5 bases from J, with 17 bases in between. The CDR3 region is CASSEGGEQADQPQHF. The DNA for the CDR3 is TGCGCCAGCAGTGAAGGAGGGGAGCAGGCGGATCAGCCCCAGCATTTT.

This chain connects TRBV5-1 to TRBJ1-1, with 7 positions matching TRBD1. The CDR3 covers 14 residues. The J segment lost 3 bases and the V segment lost 4 bases, leaving 6 bases of the junction unmatched. The germline CDR1 and CDR2 sequences are SGHRS and YFSETQ. CDR3 protein: CASSTGQPYTEAFF. Written as DNA, the CDR3 is TGCGCCAGCAGCACGGGACAGCCATACACTGAAGCTTTCTTT.

This chain uses TRBV2 with TRBJ2-7, with a weak D call TRBD1 (6 bases). This CDR3 is built from 14 residues. The germline V gene encodes CDR1 SNHLY and CDR2 FYNNEI. Trimming cost V 6 bases and J 0 bases, with 12 bases left between them. CDR3 in amino acids: CASSGQPSSYEQYF. For the CDR3, the DNA is TGTGCCAGCAGCGGACAGCCCAGCTCCTACGAGCAGTACTTC. Based on the CDR3 plus reference TRBV2 and TRBJ2-7, the full variable domain is EPEVTQTPSHQVTQMGQEVILRCVPISNHLYFYWYRQILGQKVEFLVSFYNNEISEKSEIFDDQFSVERPDGSNFTLKIRSTKLEDSAMYFCASSGQPSSYEQYFGPGTRLTVT.

The chain joins TRBV2 to TRBJ2-2; tentatively, D is TRBD1 (6 bases). Trimming pared 2 bases from V and 4 bases from J, leaving 11 bases between. This CDR3 has 15 amino acids. CDR1 and CDR2 from the germline V gene are SNHLY and FYNNEI. This CDR3 is CASSERGRGTGELFF. In DNA form, the CDR3 reads TGTGCCAGCAGTGAAAGAGGCAGGGGCACCGGGGAGCTGTTTTTT.

The gene calls are TRBV5-1 and TRBJ2-5, with 9 nucleotides matching TRBD2. Trimming cost V 6 bases and J 5 bases; bases outside gene matches: 11. CDR1 and CDR2 (germline): SGHRS, YFSETQ. This CDR3 is 15 amino acids long. The CDR3 region is CASKRIAGVRETQYF. CDR3 in DNA: TGCGCCAGCAAACGTATAGCGGGAGTGCGGGAGACCCAGTACTTC.

The CDR3 coding sequence is TGTGCCTGGAGTTCACAGGGGACCTACGAGCAGTACTTC. Translated, it gives CAWSSQGTYEQYF. The chain is built from TRBV30 and TRBJ2-7; 7 bases align to TRBD1. CDR1 is GTSNPN and CDR2 is SVGIG in the germline V gene (reference sequence). The length of the CDR3 is 13 residues. Losses at the gene ends were 2 bases for V and 2 bases for J; bases not matched to a gene: 3.

The chain carries TRBV7-9 and TRBJ2-2; 7 positions match TRBD1. The CDR3 totals 17 residues. The germline V gene has CDR1 SEHNR and CDR2 FQNEAQ (reference sequence). The V gene end was trimmed by 4 bases and the J gene end by 2 bases; junction bases not matched to a gene: 10. CDR3 sequence: CASSSTRDSPNTGELFF. The CDR3 region has the DNA TGTGCCAGCAGCTCAACACGGGACAGTCCTAACACCGGGGAGCTGTTTTTT.

This chain connects TRBV4-2 to TRBJ1-4, with 8 bases aligning to TRBD1. The germline CDR1 and CDR2 sequences are LGHNA and YNFKEQ. The CDR3 extends over 15 amino acids. The trim removed 3 bases at V and 7 bases at J, leaving 7 bases unmatched. CDR3 protein: CASSQEGQDGEKLFF. Written as DNA, the CDR3 is TGTGCCAGCAGCCAGGAGGGACAGGACGGTGAAAAACTGTTTTTT.

The rearrangement links TRBV6-1 to TRBJ2-7; D is perhaps TRBD1 (6 bases). The CDR3 spans 14 residues. Germline CDR1 reads MNHNS; CDR2 reads SASEGT. V was clipped by 1 base and J by 1 base, with 8 bases between them. The CDR3 sequence is CASSEGQASYEQYF. In DNA form, the CDR3 reads TGTGCCAGCAGTGAAGGACAGGCATCCTACGAGCAGTACTTC.